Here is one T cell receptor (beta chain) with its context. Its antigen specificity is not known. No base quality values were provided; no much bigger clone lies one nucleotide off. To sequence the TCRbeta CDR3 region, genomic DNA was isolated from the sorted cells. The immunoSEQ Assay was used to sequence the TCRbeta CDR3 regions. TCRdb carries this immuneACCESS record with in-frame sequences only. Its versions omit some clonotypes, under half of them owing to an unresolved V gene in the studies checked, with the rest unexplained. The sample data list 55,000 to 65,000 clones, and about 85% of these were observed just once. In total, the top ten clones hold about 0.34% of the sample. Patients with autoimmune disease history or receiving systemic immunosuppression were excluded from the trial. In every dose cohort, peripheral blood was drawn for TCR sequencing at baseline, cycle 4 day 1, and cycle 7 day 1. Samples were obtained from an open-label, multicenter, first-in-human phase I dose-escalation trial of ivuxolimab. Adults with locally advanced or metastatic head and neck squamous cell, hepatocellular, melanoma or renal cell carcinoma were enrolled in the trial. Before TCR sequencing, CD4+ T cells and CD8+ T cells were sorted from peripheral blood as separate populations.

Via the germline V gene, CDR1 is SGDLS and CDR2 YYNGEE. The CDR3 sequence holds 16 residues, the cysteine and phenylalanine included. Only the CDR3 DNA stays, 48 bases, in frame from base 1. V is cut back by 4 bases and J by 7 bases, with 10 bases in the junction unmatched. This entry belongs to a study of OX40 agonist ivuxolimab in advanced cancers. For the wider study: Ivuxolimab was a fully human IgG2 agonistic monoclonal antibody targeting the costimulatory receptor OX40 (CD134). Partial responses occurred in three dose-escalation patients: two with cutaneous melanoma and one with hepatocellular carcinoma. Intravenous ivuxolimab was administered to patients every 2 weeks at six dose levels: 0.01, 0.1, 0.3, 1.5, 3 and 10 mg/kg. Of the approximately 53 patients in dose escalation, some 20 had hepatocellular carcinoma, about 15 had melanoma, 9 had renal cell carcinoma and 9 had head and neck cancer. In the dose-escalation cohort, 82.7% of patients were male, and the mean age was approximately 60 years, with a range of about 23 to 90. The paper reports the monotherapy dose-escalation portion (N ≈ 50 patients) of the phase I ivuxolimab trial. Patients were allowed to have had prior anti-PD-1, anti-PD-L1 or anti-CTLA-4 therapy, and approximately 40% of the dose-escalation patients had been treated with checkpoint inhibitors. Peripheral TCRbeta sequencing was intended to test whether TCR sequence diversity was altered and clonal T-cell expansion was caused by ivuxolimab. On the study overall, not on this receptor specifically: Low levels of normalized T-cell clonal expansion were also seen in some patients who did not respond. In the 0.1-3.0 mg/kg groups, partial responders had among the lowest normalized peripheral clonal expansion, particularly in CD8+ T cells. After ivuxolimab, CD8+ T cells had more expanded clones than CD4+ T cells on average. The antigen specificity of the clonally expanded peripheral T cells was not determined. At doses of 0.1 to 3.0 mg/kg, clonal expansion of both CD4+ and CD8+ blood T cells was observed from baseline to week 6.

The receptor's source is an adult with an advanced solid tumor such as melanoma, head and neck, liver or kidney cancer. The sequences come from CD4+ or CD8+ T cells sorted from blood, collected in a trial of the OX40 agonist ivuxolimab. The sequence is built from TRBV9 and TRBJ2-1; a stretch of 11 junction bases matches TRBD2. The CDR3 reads CASSPRGLAGGNEQFF. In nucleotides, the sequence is TGTGCCAGCAGCCCTAGAGGGCTAGCGGGGGGAAATGAGCAGTTCTTC.